This T cell receptor beta chain was documented in a study of regulatory T cells in long-lasting Graves disease. This clonotype has a count of ten or more. V gave up 1 base and J gave up 5 bases; unmatched junction bases: 8. Germline V gene sequence: CDR1 SGHKS, CDR2 YYEKEE (reference sequence). CDR3 length: 15 amino acids. Construction of TCR beta libraries relied on iRepertoire HTBI primers and on Arm-PCR targeting CDR3 regions. TCRdb called the multiplex PCR reads again in MiXCR, with one record for every CDR3 protein. The profile shows almost 450,000 distinct CDR3 sequences, about 15% of them singletons. Indicated time point: newly diagnosed GD, antithyroid drugs for less than 3 months. Isolated PBMC RNA provided the starting material for the TCR library. The same data also went into a second study, on T cells in Graves' hyperthyroidism and ophthalmopathy.

This TCR was sampled from a woman younger than 45 with Graves disease. Here the sequenced sample was peripheral blood mononuclear cells (PBMCs), taken at new diagnosis, from a patient treated with antithyroid drugs. The chain employs TRBV5-5 and TRBJ2-7; 8 nucleotides align to TRBD1. The CDR3 spells CASSLKTGDWHEQYF. For the CDR3, the DNA is TGTGCCAGCAGCTTGAAGACAGGGGATTGGCACGAGCAGTACTTC.